These 27 T cell receptor beta chains share one sample of origin, sequenced in a study of early stage breast cancer tumors. The repertoire was sequenced with immunoSEQ multiplex PCR; TCRdb's copy has only in-frame clones and lacks some. The sample contains roughly 60,000 clones, roughly 80% of which appear only once. Sequenced: blood. The receptors were gathered from a person in their thirties with breast cancer.

The V call is TRBV4-3, the J call TRBJ2-1; a possible D gene is TRBD2 (7 bases). The V and J ends lost 4 bases and 0 bases respectively, with 16 bases between them. Germline V lookup: CDR1 LGHNA, CDR2 YSLEER. This CDR3 is 17 amino acids long. The CDR3: CASSRTRGRVSYNEQFF. As DNA, the CDR3 is TGCGCCAGCAGCCGGACGAGGGGGAGGGTCTCCTACAATGAGCAGTTCTTC.

This clone was recorded a few times. The rearrangement uses TRBV7-8 and TRBJ1-5; 12 nucleotides align to TRBD1. V shed 5 bases and J 0 bases; nucleotides not matched to a gene: 5. Looked up from germline, CDR1 is SGHVS and CDR2 is FQNEAQ. This CDR3 comprises 17 residues. The CDR3, as DNA: TGTGCCAGCAGCCTCCGGGACAGGGGGCGTAGCAATCAGCCCCAGCATTTT. This gives the protein CASSLRDRGRSNQPQHF.

The V call is TRBV11-2, the J call TRBJ2-1; 9 bases agree with TRBD2. The V gene's germline CDR1 is SGHAT and CDR2 FQNNGV. This CDR3 contains 13 residues. The ends lost 3 bases at V and 9 bases at J; junction bases unmatched: 3. The CDR3 region is CASSFSGRPEQFF. As DNA, the CDR3 is TGTGCCAGCAGCTTTAGCGGGAGACCTGAGCAGTTCTTC.

This clone appeared once. The gene calls are TRBV29-1 and TRBJ2-4, with 9 bases matching TRBD1. Germline V gene data show CDR1 as SQVTM and CDR2 as ANQGSEA. Trimming cost V 6 bases and J 1 base; bases outside gene matches: 4. The CDR3 contains 14 residues. In DNA, the CDR3 is TGCAGCGTGGAACAGGGGGCGGCCAAAAACATTCAGTACTTC. Its translation: CSVEQGAAKNIQYF.

The V and J genes are TRBV10-3 and TRBJ2-3, with D possibly matching TRBD1 (6 bases). Germline-derived CDR1 and CDR2 are ENHRY and SYGVKD. The CDR3 totals 15 residues. V lost 8 bases, J lost 6 bases, and 21 bases lay in between. For the CDR3, the DNA is TGTGCCATCCGTGCCATAGGGGACATTAGGGATACGCAGTATTTT. Translating gives CAIRAIGDIRDTQYF.

This chain connects TRBV12-5 to TRBJ1-1; the D is unclear. V shed 2 bases and J shed 3 bases, with 19 bases lying between them. The CDR3 has 17 amino acids. Germline V gene sequence: CDR1 LGHNT, CDR2 FRNRAP. Written as DNA, the CDR3 is TGTGCTAGTGGTTTGACTTTGGTTCTGGGGAGGCACACTGAAGCTTTCTTT. Protein product: CASGLTLVLGRHTEAFF.

This chain links TRBV28 with TRBJ2-7; TRBD1 matches 9 bases. Germline V gene sequence: CDR1 MDHEN, CDR2 SYDVKM. Germline trimming cut 9 bases from V and 3 bases from J; bases unmatched to any gene: 15. There are 16 residues in the CDR3. This CDR3 is CASTSGQGFTHYEQYF. The CDR3 region has the DNA TGTGCCAGTACCTCCGGACAGGGGTTTACACACTACGAGCAGTACTTC.

The count of this clone is one. The V call is TRBV2, the J call TRBJ2-7; D perhaps matches TRBD2 (6 bases). Deletions cut 6 bases from V and 3 bases from J, with 12 bases between. CDR1 is SNHLY, CDR2 FYNNEI, per germline. The CDR3 runs to 13 residues. The CDR3, as DNA: TGTGCCAGCAGGGCGGGAAGGAACTACGAGCAGTACTTC. Translation gives CASRAGRNYEQYF.

The CDR3 sequence: CASTTDRDYGYTF. The DNA for the CDR3 is TGCGCCAGCACCACAGACAGGGACTATGGCTACACCTTC. The chain couples TRBV5-1 to TRBJ1-2; 7 bases fit TRBD1. This CDR3 has 13 residues. V gave up 6 bases and J gave up 3 bases; unmatched junction bases: 5. The germline gives CDR1 SGHRS, CDR2 YFSETQ.

This clone was recorded once. V and J are TRBV5-1 and TRBJ1-4; 8 bases match TRBD1. The ends lost 4 bases at V and 6 bases at J; junction bases unmatched: 5. This CDR3 is 14 amino acids long. In germline, CDR1 is SGHRS, CDR2 YFSETQ. The CDR3 region has the DNA TGCGCCAGCAGCCTAAGACAGGGGCATGAAAAACTGTTTTTT. It codes for CASSLRQGHEKLFF.

The V call is TRBV11-1, the J call TRBJ1-3; no firm D call. V shed 5 bases and J shed 6 bases, with 14 bases lying between them. From germline, CDR1 is SGHAT and CDR2 FQDESV (reference sequence). The CDR3 sequence is 14 residues long. The CDR3 coding sequence is TGTGCCAGCAGCGACCCGCCGGAAGCAAACACCATATATTTT. Translating gives CASSDPPEANTIYF.

In the case of this clone: One end of the junction fails to match germline, which may point to a read error. The chain joins TRBV5-5 to TRBJ2-6; TRBD1 is a possible D gene (5 bases). Germline V gives CDR1 SGHKS, CDR2 YYEKEE (reference sequence). This CDR3 is built from 15 residues. This chain's CDR3 is CASSLGASWANVLTF. CDR3 DNA: TGTGCCAGCAGCCTAGGGGCCTCTTGGGCCAACGTCCTGACTTTC.

The rearrangement links TRBV6-5 to TRBJ2-7; the D call may be TRBD1 or TRBD2 (5 bases each). Germline V gene data show CDR1 as MNHEY and CDR2 as SVGAGI. The CDR3 loop spans 13 amino acids. V shed 5 bases and J shed 1 base, with 9 bases lying between them. Here the CDR3 reads CASSDGASYEQYF. CDR3 nucleotide sequence: TGTGCCAGCAGTGACGGGGCATCCTACGAGCAGTACTTC.

The rearrangement uses TRBV19 and TRBJ1-5; the D gene is possibly TRBD1 (6 bases). Deletions cut 1 base from V and 7 bases from J, with 11 bases between. The CDR3 covers 14 residues. Germline V gives CDR1 LNHDA, CDR2 SQIVND (reference sequence). In DNA, the CDR3 is TGTGCCAGTAGTATAGCGACCCAGGGGCAGCCCCAGCATTTT. It codes for CASSIATQGQPQHF.

In DNA, the CDR3 is TGTGCCAGCAGCCCACCTGTGGGCTTCGGGTACGAGCAGTACTTC. Translated: CASSPPVGFGYEQYF. The chain employs TRBV7-9 and TRBJ2-7; the D is unclear. V was cut by 5 bases and J by 4 bases, with 18 bases left in between. The CDR3 contains 15 residues. Germline V gene lookup returns CDR1 SEHNR and CDR2 FQNEAQ (reference sequence).

The V gene is TRBV2, the J gene TRBJ1-5; possible D gene TRBD1, 5 bases. The V end lost 6 bases, the J end lost 7 bases, and 22 bases lay between the germline ends. The germline V gene has CDR1 SNHLY and CDR2 FYNNEI. The CDR3 loop spans 16 amino acids. The CDR3 spells CASSTGRGRSVQPQHF. In DNA, the CDR3 is TGTGCCAGCAGCACAGGACGGGGCCGGAGTGTCCAGCCCCAGCATTTT.

This chain connects TRBV7-9 to TRBJ2-3; no reliable D call. V shed 2 bases and J shed 1 base, with 4 bases lying between them. Germline assignment: CDR1 SEHNR and CDR2 FQNEAQ (reference sequence). The CDR3 totals 13 residues. The DNA for the CDR3 is TGTGCCAGCAGCTTACTAGGCACAGATACGCAGTATTTT. As protein: CASSLLGTDTQYF.

This clone was recorded only once. This rearrangement joins TRBV5-4 to TRBJ1-2; 7 bases are shared with TRBD1. Trimming at V came to 3 bases and at J to 2 bases, leaving 4 bases not matched to a gene. CDR1 and CDR2 from the germline V gene are SGHNT and YYREEE (reference sequence). This CDR3 contains 14 residues. The CDR3 DNA reads as TGTGCCAGCAGCTCGGACAGGTGGAACTATGGCTACACCTTC. It specifies CASSSDRWNYGYTF.

This clone was seen only a few times. The chain joins TRBV25-1 to TRBJ2-7, with a tentative D call TRBD2 (5 bases). Germline V CDR1 and CDR2: MGHDK, SYGVNS. V lost 5 bases to trimming and J lost 3 bases, with 14 bases between them. The CDR3 consists of 14 residues. CDR3 nucleotides: TGTGCCAGCAGTAGCGGTAGTGGTTTCTACGAGCAGTACTTC. It yields the protein CASSSGSGFYEQYF.

The rearrangement links TRBV7-2 to TRBJ2-3, with D unclear. In germline, CDR1 is SGHTA, CDR2 FQGNSA. V was trimmed by 5 bases and J by 2 bases, leaving 8 bases between them. The CDR3 runs 13 residues. The CDR3 nucleotides read TGTGCCAGCAGCCCAGAAAACACAGATACGCAGTATTTT. It yields the protein CASSPENTDTQYF.

This rearrangement joins TRBV30 to TRBJ2-1; D perhaps matches TRBD2 (6 bases). This CDR3 has 17 residues. Germline CDR1 and CDR2: GTSNPN and SVGIG (reference sequence). Trimming took 0 bases from V and 0 from J, leaving 15 bases between them. CDR3 nucleotide sequence: TGTGCCTGGAGTGTACCGTTGGGGGGAAGCTCCTACAATGAGCAGTTCTTC. Translation gives CAWSVPLGGSSYNEQFF.

The chain uses TRBV7-2 and TRBJ2-2, with TRBD2 as a possible D gene (5 bases). Germline V gives CDR1 SGHTA, CDR2 FQGNSA. Trimming took off 1 base at V and 6 bases at J, with 12 bases between the two ends. This CDR3 contains 15 residues. The CDR3 nucleotides read TGTGCCAGCAGCTTAGGCAGGACTCCATCCGGGGAGCTGTTTTTT. Amino acid sequence: CASSLGRTPSGELFF.

The count of this clone is one. This chain connects TRBV11-1 to TRBJ1-5; 7 bases line up with TRBD1. There are 16 residues in the CDR3. The germline V gene has CDR1 SGHAT and CDR2 FQDESV (reference sequence). Trimming at V came to 4 bases and at J to 1 base, leaving 7 bases not matched to a gene. The CDR3 reads CASSSPGTESNQPQHF. The CDR3 DNA follows: TGTGCCAGCAGCTCCCCCGGGACAGAGAGCAATCAGCCCCAGCATTTT.

The chain recombines TRBV4-1 with TRBJ1-5; the match to TRBD1 covers 7 bases. V lost 1 base and J lost 6; bases outside the gene matches: 9. CDR1 MGHRA and CDR2 YSYEKL come from the germline V gene. This CDR3 contains 16 residues. The CDR3 sequence: CASSQVRSSGGQPQHF. Here the CDR3 DNA reads TGCGCCAGCAGCCAAGTAAGGTCTTCAGGGGGTCAGCCCCAGCATTTT.

The J gene is TRBJ2-7, the V gene TRBV29-1, with D possibly being TRBD1 or TRBD2 (6 bases each). Germline values: CDR1 SQVTM, CDR2 ANQGSEA. This CDR3 region has 15 residues. V was pared by 4 bases and J by 6 bases, with 22 bases between. The DNA of the CDR3 is TGCAGCGTTGTGGCAGGCGGGACAAGTCGCGGCGAGCAGTACTTC. Translation: CSVVAGGTSRGEQYF.

This CDR3 is CASSPGTYSYEQYF. CDR3 sequence (DNA): TGTGCCAGCAGTCCCGGGACCTATTCCTACGAGCAGTACTTC. The chain joins TRBV6-5 to TRBJ2-7, with D perhaps assigned TRBD1 or TRBD2 (5 bases each). The CDR3 has 14 residues. Germline CDR1 reads MNHEY; CDR2 reads SVGAGI. The V end was cut by 5 bases, the J end by 1 base, with 12 bases between.

The chain carries TRBV27 and TRBJ1-2; no firm D call. Germline V gives CDR1 MNHEY, CDR2 SMNVEV (reference sequence). The length of the CDR3 is 13 residues. Trimming took 3 bases from V and 8 from J, leaving 13 bases between them. CDR3 nucleotides: TGTGCCAGCAGTTTCCGGACGGGAGGGGGCTACACCTTC. This encodes CASSFRTGGGYTF.